This T cell receptor beta chain is drawn from a study of blood T cell repertoires in COVID-19. Study summary: Samples representing acute and convalescent COVID-19 were sourced from the United States, Italy and Spain.

Only one count was recorded for this clone. Sequencing was performed with immunoSEQ multiplex PCR; in TCRdb, only in-frame clones are kept and a portion is missing. Of a few hundred thousand clones in the sample, 75% to 90% are singletons; the top ten hold 2.5% to 3.5%. The age range of participants was about 18 to 95 years, with residence in about 25 US areas. Before they entered the study, exposed participants had met a COVID-19 case within 2 weeks. Germline V CDR1 and CDR2: SGHKS, YYEKEE (reference sequence). J was trimmed by 7 bases and V by 5 bases; bases with no gene match: 7. CDR3 length: 13 residues.

The chain uses TRBV5-5 and TRBJ1-1; TRBD1 matches 8 bases. This sequence originates from a woman aged 40 to 50 who had been exposed to COVID-19. The sample consisted of PBMCs or T cells enriched from blood (not recorded which). DNA for the CDR3: TGTGCCAGCAGACGTCAGGGGGCTGGTGAAGCTTTCTTT. It codes for CASRRQGAGEAFF.